Shown below are 25 T cell receptor beta chains from a single sample sequenced in a study of tumor-infiltrating lymphocytes in primary liver carcinoma. A constant-region primer served to make TCR beta cDNA from about 500 ng total RNA. Slightly modified ARM-PCR served as the procedure for the TCR beta libraries. These libraries came from three rounds of nested multiplex PCR. Researchers ran the first two PCR rounds for roughly 11 cycles each with TRBV1-TRBV30 forward primers and a C-beta reverse primer. TCRdb reprocessed the multiplex PCR reads with MiXCR, giving one entry per CDR3 protein. Here the sample spans approximately 37,000 distinct CDR3 sequences, roughly 80% being singletons. Co-extraction yielded RNA and DNA from around 20-30 mg of unsorted bulk tissue. Sequenced material: tumor-adjacent normal liver tissue. These receptor sequences come from a man aged 35-49 years with primary liver carcinoma and hepatitis B virus infection.

Comments on this clonotype: A junction end diverges from the germline sequence, so it may reflect a read error. V gene TRBV28 combines with J gene TRBJ2-7; 8 bases line up with TRBD2. In germline, CDR1 is MDHEN, CDR2 SYDVKM. The CDR3 is 14 residues long. The CDR3 loop is CAVLRAGVSCEQYF. The CDR3 bases are TGTGCCGTCCTACGAGCGGGAGTGTCCTGCGAGCAGTATTTC.

In this sample, this clonotype turned up a few times. One junction end disagrees with the germline gene, perhaps due to a read error. CDR3 in amino acids: CVSSTVSGGPDTQYF. The CDR3 DNA reads as TGTGTCAGTAGTACAGTTTCAGGGGGGCCAGATACGCAGTATTTT. The chain uses TRBV19 and TRBJ2-3, with TRBD1 as a possible D gene (7 bases). The CDR3 contains 15 residues. Germline V lookup: CDR1 LNHDA, CDR2 SQIVND (reference sequence).

Notes on this clonotype: One end of the junction fails to match germline, which may point to a read error. The CDR3 DNA reads as TGTGCCAGCATCCTGACTAGTGGGAACACAGGGGAGCTGTTTTTT. Amino acids: CASILTSGNTGELFF. J is TRBJ2-2 and V is TRBV12-3 or TRBV12-4; a weak D match, TRBD2 (6 bases). CDR3 length: 15 residues.

About this clonotype itself: The final CDR3 position lacks the conserved phenylalanine or tryptophan, pointing to a likely read error. The gene calls are TRBV6-1 and TRBJ2-7, with D tentatively TRBD2 (6 bases). The CDR3 consists of 14 residues. Germline V gene sequence: CDR1 MNHNS, CDR2 SASEGT. This chain's CDR3 is CTSSEAQEGDEQYL. The CDR3 DNA reads as TGTACCAGCAGTGAAGCTCAGGAGGGTGACGAGCAGTACTTA.

This clonotype showed up just a few times. V is TRBV6-5 and J is TRBJ2-7; TRBD2 agrees at 8 bases. In germline, CDR1 is MNHEY, CDR2 SVGAGI. J lost 0 bases, V lost 5 bases, and 6 bases had no gene match. CDR3 length: 15 amino acids. The CDR3 region is CASSLSGGSSYEQYF. DNA of the CDR3: TGTGCCAGCAGTCTGAGCGGGGGAAGCTCCTACGAGCAGTACTTC.

This clonotype appeared once. An end of the junction does not agree with germline; a read error may underlie this. The gene calls are TRBV11-2 and TRBJ2-7, with D perhaps matching TRBD1 (5 bases). CDR1 and CDR2 (germline): SGHAT, FQNNGV. The CDR3 runs 15 residues. CDR3 sequence: CTSSLSAGFSYEQYF. The DNA of the CDR3 is TGTACAAGCAGCTTATCGGCAGGGTTTTCCTACGAGCAATACTTC.

V gene TRBV6-1 combines with J gene TRBJ1-2; no clear D gene. V lost 7 bases and J lost 4, with 16 bases in between. Germline CDR1 is MNHNS and CDR2 is SASEGT. The CDR3 totals 14 residues. Here the CDR3 DNA reads TGTGCCAGCATGCCACATATCCAAAGCTATGGCTACACCTTC. Translating it yields CASMPHIQSYGYTF.

About this clonotype itself: At one of its ends the junction is not consistent with the germline gene, which may arise from a read error. The genes are TRBV7-8 and TRBJ2-7; a possible D gene is TRBD1 (5 bases). CDR1 and CDR2 (germline): SGHVS, FQNEAQ. This CDR3 spans 15 amino acids. The CDR3 spells CVSRQGAGGFYEQYF. The CDR3 DNA is TGTGTCAGCAGGCAAGGGGCAGGTGGCTTTTACGAGCAGTACTTC.

In regard to this clonotype: Germline is not matched at one junction end, which may reflect a read error. The V gene is TRBV29-1, the J gene TRBJ2-1; possible D gene TRBD2, 5 bases. The CDR3 sequence is 14 residues long. Germline loops: CDR1 SQVTM, CDR2 ANQGSEA. CDR3 DNA sequence: TGCAGCGTTGATGTCGCGGGCCTCTACGATGAGCAGCTCTTC. This translates into CSVDVAGLYDEQLF.

Regarding this clonotype: Since no conserved phenylalanine or tryptophan closes the CDR3, a read error is the likely cause. The genes are TRBV29-1 and TRBJ1-1, with D unresolved. The CDR3 contains 15 residues. The germline CDR1 and CDR2 sequences are SQVTM and ANQGSEA. The CDR3 DNA sequence: TGCAGCGTTCGGGCGGGGTGGGGAATGAACACTGAGGCTTTCTCT. Translated, it gives CSVRAGWGMNTEAFS.

Turning to this clonotype: One end of the junction is discordant with germline, which a read error may explain. The J gene is TRBJ2-7, the V gene TRBV4-1; TRBD2 might be the D (6 bases). This CDR3 has 15 residues. Germline lookup yields CDR1 MGHRA and CDR2 YSYEKL. This chain's CDR3 is CASCQDKTLAMEQYF. DNA for the CDR3: TGCGCCAGCTGCCAAGATAAGACACTAGCCATGGAGCAGTACTTC.

As concerns this clonotype: A junction end diverges from the germline sequence, so it may reflect a read error. The chain links TRBV12-3 or TRBV12-4 to TRBJ1-1; 9 nucleotides match TRBD1. CDR3 size: 14 residues. The CDR3 region has the DNA TGTGCCGGCAGTTTCGGGACAGGGAATACTGAGGCTTTCTTT. This encodes CAGSFGTGNTEAFF.

A word on this clonotype: A junction end diverges from the germline sequence, so it may reflect a read error. CDR3 coding DNA: TGTGCCAGCAGTTACCGGACTAGCGGGAATGAGCAATTCTTC. Encoded protein: CASSYRTSGNEQFF. V gene TRBV6-2 or TRBV6-3 combines with J gene TRBJ2-1; 12 bases are a match to TRBD2. The CDR3 is 14 amino acids. Germline V gene data show CDR1 as MNHEY and CDR2 as SVGEGT.

As to this clonotype: The junction shows a germline mismatch at one end, possibly a read error. The rearrangement joins TRBV6-1 to TRBJ2-3, with 11 bases aligning to TRBD2. Germline V gene lookup returns CDR1 MNHNS and CDR2 SASEGT. This CDR3 comprises 15 residues. DNA for the CDR3: TGTGCTAGCAGTGGCCTAGCGGGAGGTCCGGTTACGCAGTATTTT. Translating gives CASSGLAGGPVTQYF.

To note about this clonotype: One end of the junction varies from germline; a read error may be responsible. CDR3 nucleotide sequence: TGTGCCAGCAGCGCCGGGACGGGTCTCTTATCTGGAAACACCATATACTTT. It specifies CASSAGTGLLSGNTIYF. This sequence joins TRBV5-5 and TRBJ1-3, with D tentatively TRBD1 (5 bases). Germline CDR1 is SGHKS and CDR2 is YYEKEE (reference sequence). The CDR3 contains 17 residues.

As regards this clonotype: The junction departs from the called germline gene at one end, perhaps through a read error. The chain recombines TRBV7-9 with TRBJ2-1; the match to TRBD2 covers 9 bases. The CDR3 is made up of 16 amino acids. Germline CDR1 is SEHNR and CDR2 is FQNEAQ (reference sequence). CDR3 sequence (DNA): TGTGCCAACAGCCCATATAGGGCTAGCGGGAACAGTGAGCAGTTCTTC. It codes for CANSPYRASGNSEQFF.

This clonotype was observed a handful of times. The chain is built from TRBV5-1 and TRBJ2-7, with 8 bases that match TRBD2. This CDR3 contains 15 residues. Trimming removed 0 bases from V and 2 bases from J; junction bases left unmatched: 4. Germline CDR1 reads SGHRS; CDR2 reads YFSETQ. In nucleotides, the CDR3 is TGCGCCAGCAGCTTGGAGCTAGCGGGTGCCTACGAGCAGTACTTC. As protein: CASSLELAGAYEQYF.

To note about this clonotype: Given the absence of the conserved phenylalanine or tryptophan at the CDR3 end, a read error is likely. The chain links TRBV28 to TRBJ1-2, with D unclear. The germline gives CDR1 MDHEN, CDR2 SYDVKM. The CDR3 is made up of 15 amino acids. CDR3 amino acids: CASSPLADPGYGYTL. The DNA of the CDR3 is TGTGCTAGCAGTCCCCTCGCTGACCCGGGGTATGGCTACACCCTC.

With respect to this clonotype: Mismatch with germline at one junction end may stem from a read error. The chain carries TRBV5-1 and TRBJ1-3; D is unresolved. Germline V CDR1 and CDR2: SGHRS, YFSETQ. The CDR3 is 16 residues long. The CDR3 region is CASSLDGQNPGNTMYF. DNA for the CDR3: TGCGCCAGCAGCTTGGACGGGCAGAACCCTGGAAACACCATGTATTTC.

On this clonotype itself: Sequence at one end of the junction differs from germline and may be a read error. The rearrangement joins TRBV5-5 to TRBJ2-7; D is uncertain. The CDR3 consists of 13 residues. The germline V gene encodes CDR1 SGHKS and CDR2 YYEKEE (reference sequence). The CDR3, as DNA: TGTGCCTGCAGCTTATGGAGCTCCTACGAGCAGTACTTC. Translation: CACSLWSSYEQYF.

In the case of this clonotype: Mismatch with germline at one junction end may stem from a read error. This chain links TRBV5-1 with TRBJ2-3; no reliable D call. Gene TRBJ1-5 matches the end of the DNA better, so the J call may be wrong. The CDR3 loop spans 13 amino acids. Germline CDR1 SGHRS, CDR2 YFSETQ. This CDR3 reads CAGSSGRTDTQHF. CDR3 coding DNA: TGCGCCGGCAGTTCAGGACGCACAGATACGCAGCATTTT.

In this sample, this clonotype is medium-sized. The rearrangement links TRBV4-1 to TRBJ2-7; 9 bases agree with TRBD1. This CDR3 is built from 13 residues. V lost 3 bases and J lost 11; bases outside the gene matches: 8. Germline V gives CDR1 MGHRA, CDR2 YSYEKL. CDR3 sequence (DNA): TGCGCCAGCAGCCAGTCCCGGGACAGGGCAAAGTACTTC. This encodes CASSQSRDRAKYF.

The chain combines TRBV11-1 with TRBJ2-1, with 11 bases matching TRBD2. Per germline, CDR1 SGHAT and CDR2 FQDESV (reference sequence). With 5 bases clipped from V and 8 bases from J, the junction kept 23 bases outside the gene matches. The CDR3 totals 20 residues. The CDR3: CASSIRKTSGASRFGDEQFF. CDR3 nucleotide sequence: TGTGCCAGCAGCATAAGAAAGACTAGCGGGGCCTCACGGTTCGGTGATGAGCAGTTCTTC. The variable domain in full, with the rest retrieved from reference TRBV11-1 and TRBJ2-1, is EAEVAQSPRYKITEKSQAVAFWCDPISGHATLYWYRQILGQGPELLVQFQDESVVDDSQLPKDRFSAERLKGVDSTLKIQPAELGDSAMYLCASSIRKTSGASRFGDEQFFGPGTRLTVL.

The chain employs TRBV30 and TRBJ2-1; perhaps TRBD2 as D (7 bases). Looked up from germline, CDR1 is GTSNPN and CDR2 is SVGIG (reference sequence). This CDR3 is built from 18 residues. The V gene lost 8 bases and the J gene lost 7 bases, with 33 bases spanning the gap. The CDR3 loop is CARYKTGNLVGGWNEQFF. The CDR3 DNA is TGTGCCCGCTACAAAACAGGGAACCTAGTGGGAGGGTGGAATGAGCAGTTCTTC.

The rearrangement uses TRBV11-2 and TRBJ2-4, with D possibly matching TRBD1 (6 bases). The CDR3 contains 14 residues. Germline V gene sequence: CDR1 SGHAT, CDR2 FQNNGV. V lost 4 bases and J lost 11, with 18 bases in between. The CDR3 sequence: CASSSGTWDNFQYF. CDR3 bases: TGTGCCAGCAGCTCCGGGACATGGGACAACTTTCAGTACTTC.